One sample yielded the 4 T cell receptor beta chains listed below, sequenced in a study of cytomegalovirus exposure and HLA in healthy donors. The PCR employed 60 Vbeta primers together with 13 Jbeta primers. TCRdb's table, derived via immunoSEQ multiplex PCR, lists solely in-frame clones and lacks some. The sample includes over 100,000 clones, 72% of them seen just once. The specimen sequenced was PBMCs. Every receptor here comes from a man aged 50 to 59 in good health and CMV-seropositive.

As for this clone: One end of the junction varies from germline; a read error may be responsible. V gene TRBV11-3 combines with J gene TRBJ2-7; 9 bases agree with TRBD2. CDR1 and CDR2 (germline): SGHNT, YENEEA. The CDR3 sequence is 12 residues long. The chain's CDR3 is CASSPGPGLANF. CDR3 DNA: TGTGCCAGCAGCCCCGGACCGGGACTAGCTAACTTC.

This clone showed up just a few times. The chain recombines TRBV10-1 with TRBJ2-1, with unresolved D. This CDR3 is 16 amino acids long. Germline V CDR1 and CDR2: WNHNN, SYGVQD (reference sequence). The V end lost 4 bases, the J end lost 0 bases, and 13 bases lay between the germline ends. The CDR3 is CASSGYSTSSYNEQFF. The CDR3 DNA sequence: TGCGCCAGCAGTGGGTACAGTACAAGCTCCTACAATGAGCAGTTCTTC.

This chain uses TRBV10-1 with TRBJ1-2, with D unclear. The CDR3 has 13 amino acids. CDR1 and CDR2 (germline): WNHNN, SYGVQD (reference sequence). Trimming cost V 0 bases and J 0 bases, with 2 bases left between them. The CDR3 loop is CASSESTNYGYTF. The CDR3 coding sequence is TGCGCCAGCAGTGAGTCCACTAACTATGGCTACACCTTC.

V usage is TRBV7-2 and J usage is TRBJ2-3; maybe TRBD2 (5 bases). The V gene's germline CDR1 is SGHTA and CDR2 FQGNSA. Deletions cut 7 bases from V and 6 bases from J, with 14 bases between. The CDR3 runs to 13 residues. CDR3 residues: CASNPSREDTQYF. Written as DNA, the CDR3 is TGTGCCAGCAACCCTTCGAGGGAGGATACGCAGTATTTT.